The present T cell receptor beta chain was sequenced within a study of a mutant IDH1 vaccine in newly diagnosed glioma. Study as a whole: Vaccination began 4-6 weeks post radiotherapy alone, or with temozolomide cycles.

The study, taken as a whole, reports: Pseudoprogression seemed unlinked to shifts in top peripheral T cell clonotypes.

The sample holds one count of this clone. Its target is unknown. Libraries were prepared by immunoSEQ multiplex PCR; TCRdb keeps only in-frame clonotypes and omits some of them. The sample lists about 40,000 clones; roughly 89% were seen once. The sample's time point: week 11, during vaccination. The study gave 300 ug of mutant IDH1 20-mer peptide per vaccine dose, with topical imiquimod. V lost 8 bases and J 2 bases, leaving 10 bases between the germline ends. This CDR3 spans 12 amino acids. Germline V gene lookup returns CDR1 MNHNS and CDR2 SASEGT. The receptor was derived from a man aged 40-49 years with glioma. The chain uses TRBV6-1 and TRBJ2-7; D is uncertain. This specimen consisted of PBMCs, obtained from a glioma patient whose treatment included an IDH1 peptide vaccine. CDR3 coding DNA: TGTGCCAGCCTCTTACGACCCTACGAGCAGTACTTC. The encoded protein is CASLLRPYEQYF.